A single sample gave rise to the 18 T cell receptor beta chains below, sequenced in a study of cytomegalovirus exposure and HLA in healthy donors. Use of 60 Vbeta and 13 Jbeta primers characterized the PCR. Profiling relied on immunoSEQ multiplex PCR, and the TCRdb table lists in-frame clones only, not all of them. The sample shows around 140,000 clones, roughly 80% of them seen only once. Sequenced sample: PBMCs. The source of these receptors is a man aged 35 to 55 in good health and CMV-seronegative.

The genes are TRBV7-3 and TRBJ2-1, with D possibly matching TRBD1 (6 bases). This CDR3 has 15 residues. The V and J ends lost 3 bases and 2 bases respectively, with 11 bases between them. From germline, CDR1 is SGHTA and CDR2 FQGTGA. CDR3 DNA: TGTGCCAGCAGCTTGTTCAAGGGGGCCTACAATGAGCAGTTCTTC. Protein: CASSLFKGAYNEQFF.

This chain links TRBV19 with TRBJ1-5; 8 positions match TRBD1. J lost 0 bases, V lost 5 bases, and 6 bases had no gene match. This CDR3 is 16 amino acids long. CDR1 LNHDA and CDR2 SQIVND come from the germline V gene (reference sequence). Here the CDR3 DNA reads TGTGCCAGTAGTTGGACAGGGCCTTATAGCAATCAGCCCCAGCATTTT. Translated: CASSWTGPYSNQPQHF.

The CDR3, as DNA: TGTGCCAGCAGTTACGGTGGCGGGGATCGGTACGAGCAGTACTTC. This sequence encodes CASSYGGGDRYEQYF. The gene calls are TRBV6-5 and TRBJ2-7, with D possibly TRBD2 on 6 matching bases. Trimming took 2 bases from V and 4 from J, leaving 15 bases between them. CDR1 and CDR2 from the germline V gene are MNHEY and SVGAGI. This CDR3 comprises 15 residues.

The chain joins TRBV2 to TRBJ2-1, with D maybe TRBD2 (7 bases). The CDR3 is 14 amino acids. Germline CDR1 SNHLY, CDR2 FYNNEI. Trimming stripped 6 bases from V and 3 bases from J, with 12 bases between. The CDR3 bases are TGTGCCAGCAGGGGGAGGGGGAGCTACAATGAGCAGTTCTTC. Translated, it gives CASRGRGSYNEQFF.

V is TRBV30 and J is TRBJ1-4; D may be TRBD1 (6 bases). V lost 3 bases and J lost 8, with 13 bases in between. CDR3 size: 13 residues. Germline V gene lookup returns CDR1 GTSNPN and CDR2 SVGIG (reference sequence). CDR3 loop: CAWSAGRGEKLFF. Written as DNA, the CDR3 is TGTGCCTGGAGCGCGGGGAGGGGGGAAAAACTGTTTTTT.

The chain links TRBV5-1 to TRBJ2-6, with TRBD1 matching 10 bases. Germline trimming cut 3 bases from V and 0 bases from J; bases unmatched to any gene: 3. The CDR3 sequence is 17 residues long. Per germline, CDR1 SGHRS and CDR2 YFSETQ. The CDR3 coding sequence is TGCGCCAGCAGCTCGGGGACAGGGGTCTCTGGGGCCAACGTCCTGACTTTC. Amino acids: CASSSGTGVSGANVLTF.

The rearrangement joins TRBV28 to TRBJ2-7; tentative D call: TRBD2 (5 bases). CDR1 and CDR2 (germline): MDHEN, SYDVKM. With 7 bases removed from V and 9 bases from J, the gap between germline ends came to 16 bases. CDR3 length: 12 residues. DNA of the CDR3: TGTGCCAGCACCACCGGGGAACTTTGGCAGTACTTC. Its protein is CASTTGELWQYF.

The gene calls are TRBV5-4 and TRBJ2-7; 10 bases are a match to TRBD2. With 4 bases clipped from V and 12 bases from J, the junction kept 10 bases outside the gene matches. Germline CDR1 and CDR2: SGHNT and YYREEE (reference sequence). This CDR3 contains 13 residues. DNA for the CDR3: TGTGCCAGCAGCACAGGACTAGCGGAGAGTTGGTACTTC. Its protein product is CASSTGLAESWYF.

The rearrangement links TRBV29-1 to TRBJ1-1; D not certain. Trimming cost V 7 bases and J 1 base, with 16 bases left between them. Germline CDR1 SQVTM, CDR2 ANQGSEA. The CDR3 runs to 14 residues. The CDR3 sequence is CSAGGGGGNTEAFF. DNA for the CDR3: TGCAGCGCCGGTGGAGGCGGCGGGAACACTGAAGCTTTCTTT.

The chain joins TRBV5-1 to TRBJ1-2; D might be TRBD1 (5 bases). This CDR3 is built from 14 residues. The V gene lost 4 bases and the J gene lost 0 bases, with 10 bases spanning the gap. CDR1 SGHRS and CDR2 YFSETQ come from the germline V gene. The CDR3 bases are TGCGCCAGCAGCCCGTCGACAGCTAACTATGGCTACACCTTC. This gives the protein CASSPSTANYGYTF.

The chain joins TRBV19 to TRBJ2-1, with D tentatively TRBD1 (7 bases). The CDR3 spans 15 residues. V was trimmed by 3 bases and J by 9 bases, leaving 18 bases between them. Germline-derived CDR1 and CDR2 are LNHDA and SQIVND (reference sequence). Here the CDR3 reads CASSMRQGGGGEQFF. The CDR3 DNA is TGTGCCAGTAGTATGCGACAGGGAGGAGGTGGTGAGCAGTTCTTC.

As DNA, the CDR3 is TGTGCCAGCAGCTCACCGACAGAAATGAACACTGAAGCTTTCTTT. The encoded protein is CASSSPTEMNTEAFF. This rearrangement joins TRBV7-2 to TRBJ1-1; tentative D call: TRBD1 (5 bases). Germline values: CDR1 SGHTA, CDR2 FQGNSA. The CDR3 contains 15 residues. Trimming pared 4 bases from V and 0 bases from J, leaving 12 bases between.

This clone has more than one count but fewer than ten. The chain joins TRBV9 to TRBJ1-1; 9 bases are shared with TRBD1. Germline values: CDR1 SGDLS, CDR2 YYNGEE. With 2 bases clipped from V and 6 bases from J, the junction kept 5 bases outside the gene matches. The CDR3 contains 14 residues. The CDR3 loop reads CASSVRQGGAEAFF. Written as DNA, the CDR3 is TGTGCCAGCAGCGTCAGACAGGGGGGCGCTGAAGCTTTCTTT. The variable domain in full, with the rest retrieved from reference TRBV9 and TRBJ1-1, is DSGVTQTPKHLITATGQRVTLRCSPRSGDLSVYWYQQSLDQGLQFLIQYYNGEERAKGNILERFSAQQFPDLHSELNLSSLELGDSALYFCASSVRQGGAEAFFGQGTRLTVV.

The CDR3 DNA sequence: TGCGCCAGCAGCCAAGGGCGGGGGACCACTAATGAAAAACTGTTTTTT. Translation gives CASSQGRGTTNEKLFF. This chain joins TRBV4-1 and TRBJ1-4; TRBD1 might be the D (5 bases). This CDR3 spans 16 amino acids. Germline CDR1 is MGHRA and CDR2 is YSYEKL. V was trimmed by 1 base and J by 2 bases, leaving 11 bases between them.

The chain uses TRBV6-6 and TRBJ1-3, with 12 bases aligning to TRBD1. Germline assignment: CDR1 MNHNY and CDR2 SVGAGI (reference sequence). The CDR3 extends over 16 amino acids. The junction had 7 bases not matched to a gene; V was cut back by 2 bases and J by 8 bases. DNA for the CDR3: TGTGCCAGCAGTTACAGGGGACAGGGGGCTATGGACACCATATATTTT. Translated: CASSYRGQGAMDTIYF.

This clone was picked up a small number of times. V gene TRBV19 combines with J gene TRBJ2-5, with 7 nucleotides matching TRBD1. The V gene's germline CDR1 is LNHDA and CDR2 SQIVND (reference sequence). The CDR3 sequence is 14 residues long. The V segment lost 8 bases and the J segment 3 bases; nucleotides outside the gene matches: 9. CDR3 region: CASRPSGQEETQYF. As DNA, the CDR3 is TGTGCCAGTCGCCCAAGCGGACAGGAAGAGACCCAGTACTTC.

CDR3 nucleotide sequence: TGTGCCAGCAGCCTCGAGACTACAGGGAAAGGCTATGGCTACACCTTC. Protein sequence: CASSLETTGKGYGYTF. The chain joins TRBV7-9 to TRBJ1-2, with TRBD1 as a possible D gene (6 bases). The V gene lost 5 bases and the J gene lost 4 bases, with 20 bases spanning the gap. The germline V gene encodes CDR1 SEHNR and CDR2 FQNEAQ (reference sequence). This CDR3 region has 16 residues.

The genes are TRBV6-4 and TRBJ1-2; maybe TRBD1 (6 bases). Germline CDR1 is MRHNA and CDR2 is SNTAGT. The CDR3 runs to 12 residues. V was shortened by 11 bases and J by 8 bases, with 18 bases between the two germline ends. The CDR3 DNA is TGTGCCGTCCCAGGGGCGGGGGGCGGCTACACCTTC. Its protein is CAVPGAGGGYTF.